This T cell receptor beta chain was found in a study of early T cells in non-severe SARS-CoV-2 infection. Across the study: Whole-blood bulk RNA, unsorted, was sequenced, and chains were unpaired.

V was pared by 5 bases and J by 5 bases, with 16 bases between. CDR3 length: 14 residues. CDR1 is SGHTA, CDR2 FQGNSA, per germline. This clonotype has more than one count but fewer than ten. In the library, individual cDNA molecules carried attached unique molecular identifiers. Via MiXCR, TCRdb re-called the 5' RACE reads, giving one row per CDR3 protein. This sample carries around 80,000 distinct CDR3 sequences, around 10% of them seen once, and the ten largest clones take around 12%. Sample: whole blood, taken at baseline. The chain combines TRBV7-2 with TRBJ2-7; D could derive from TRBD1 or TRBD2 (5 bases each). The sequence was collected from an adult who was a healthcare worker with PCR-confirmed SARS-CoV-2 infection or an uninfected control (not recorded which). The CDR3 DNA follows: TGTGCCAGCAGCCCTTCGGTCGGGGACCACGAGCAGTACTTC. It codes for CASSPSVGDHEQYF.